Each of the 12 T cell receptor beta chains below was sequenced from the same sample in a study of cytomegalovirus exposure and HLA in healthy donors. 13 Jbeta primers and 60 Vbeta primers were used for the PCR. Repertoires were generated with immunoSEQ multiplex PCR, while TCRdb's copy carries only in-frame clones and drops some. The sample table sets out about 200,000 clones. Input material: PBMCs. The receptors were gathered from a girl aged 2-10 years in good health and CMV-seropositive.

The chain recombines TRBV10-1 with TRBJ1-2; 8 bases match TRBD1. CDR1 and CDR2 from the germline V gene are WNHNN and SYGVQD (reference sequence). The CDR3 contains 13 residues. The ends lost 4 bases at V and 4 bases at J; junction bases unmatched: 2. The CDR3 nucleotides are TGCGCCAGCAGTGCAACAGGGGGCTATGGCTACACCTTC. As protein: CASSATGGYGYTF.

The gene calls are TRBV19 and TRBJ2-5; tentatively, D is TRBD2 (6 bases). Germline values: CDR1 LNHDA, CDR2 SQIVND (reference sequence). The V gene lost 7 bases and the J gene lost 2 bases, with 17 bases spanning the gap. This CDR3 has 15 residues. This CDR3 is CASKDGGSSQETQYF. In nucleotides, the CDR3 is TGTGCCAGTAAGGACGGGGGTTCCTCACAAGAGACCCAGTACTTC.

This chain joins TRBV6-1 and TRBJ2-2, with 10 bases lining up with TRBD1. This CDR3 contains 16 residues. With V trimmed by 2 bases and J by 5 bases, 5 bases remained unmatched. Per germline, CDR1 MNHNS and CDR2 SASEGT. CDR3 loop: CASSELPGQGTGELFF. CDR3 nucleotides: TGTGCCAGCAGTGAATTGCCGGGACAGGGGACCGGGGAGCTGTTTTTT.

V is TRBV11-2 and J is TRBJ2-2; TRBD2 agrees at 8 bases. V lost 2 bases and J lost 6; bases outside the gene matches: 2. Germline CDR1 and CDR2: SGHAT and FQNNGV. This CDR3 is 14 amino acids long. The CDR3 region has the DNA TGTGCCAGCAGCTTAAGAGCGGGAGCCGGGGAGCTGTTTTTT. Protein sequence: CASSLRAGAGELFF.

This chain links TRBV28 with TRBJ2-3; 9 bases are a match to TRBD2. This CDR3 contains 15 residues. The V segment lost 6 bases and the J segment 1 base; nucleotides outside the gene matches: 5. Germline assignment: CDR1 MDHEN and CDR2 SYDVKM. This CDR3 reads CASSPSGIGTDTQYF. The DNA for the CDR3 is TGTGCCAGCAGCCCTAGCGGGATCGGCACAGATACGCAGTATTTT.

The chain has TRBV30 and TRBJ1-1, with D possibly TRBD1 on 5 matching bases. CDR1 and CDR2 from the germline V gene are GTSNPN and SVGIG (reference sequence). This CDR3 contains 15 residues. V was pared by 3 bases and J by 3 bases, with 17 bases between. The CDR3 is CAWRTGLFRDTEAFF. The CDR3 DNA reads TGTGCCTGGAGGACGGGACTTTTTCGAGACACTGAAGCTTTCTTT.

V and J are TRBV7-9 and TRBJ1-2; a possible D gene is TRBD1 (6 bases). The germline V and J ends were trimmed by 4 bases and 2 bases, with 14 bases remaining between them. This CDR3 has 15 residues. Germline loops: CDR1 SEHNR, CDR2 FQNEAQ (reference sequence). The CDR3 protein is CASSYWTEENYGYTF. In DNA, the CDR3 is TGTGCCAGCAGCTATTGGACAGAAGAAAACTATGGCTACACCTTC.

The chain has TRBV7-2 and TRBJ2-3; D remains unclear. The CDR3 has 15 residues. The germline CDR1 and CDR2 sequences are SGHTA and FQGNSA. The ends were cut back, 2 bases at V and 6 bases at J, with 15 bases in the middle. CDR3 residues: CASSLLLGSTDTQYF. The CDR3 bases are TGTGCCAGCAGCTTATTATTGGGCTCTACGGATACGCAGTATTTT. The entire variable domain, with the rest obtained from reference TRBV7-2 and TRBJ2-3, is as follows: GAGVSQSPSNKVTEKGKDVELRCDPISGHTALYWYRQSLGQGLEFLIYFQGNSAPDKSGLPSDRFSAERTGGSVSTLTIQRTQQEDSAVYLCASSLLLGSTDTQYFGPGTRLTVL.

The chain employs TRBV7-3 and TRBJ2-3, with D possibly matching TRBD1 (5 bases). This CDR3 is built from 20 residues. The germline V gene has CDR1 SGHTA and CDR2 FQGTGA. Trimming stripped 2 bases from V and 0 bases from J, with 24 bases between. The CDR3 sequence: CASSLLDNGELGHSTDTQYF. CDR3 sequence (DNA): TGTGCCAGCAGCTTACTGGACAACGGTGAGTTAGGCCACAGCACAGATACGCAGTATTTT.

The chain links TRBV19 to TRBJ2-5, with no clear D. This CDR3 is 14 amino acids long. CDR1 is LNHDA, CDR2 SQIVND, per germline (reference sequence). The V gene lost 1 base and the J gene lost 4 bases, with 10 bases spanning the gap. Written as DNA, the CDR3 is TGTGCCAGTAGTATAGCTACGGCAGGAGAGACCCAGTACTTC. Translating it yields CASSIATAGETQYF.

V gene TRBV6-1 combines with J gene TRBJ2-5; D is unresolved. CDR1 MNHNS and CDR2 SASEGT come from the germline V gene. The V gene lost 7 bases and the J gene lost 0 bases, with 9 bases spanning the gap. There are 13 residues in the CDR3. The CDR3 is CASNIPYQETQYF. The CDR3 coding sequence is TGTGCCAGCAACATACCGTACCAAGAGACCCAGTACTTC.

V is TRBV4-1 and J is TRBJ1-3, with 9 bases fitting TRBD1. Germline values: CDR1 MGHRA, CDR2 YSYEKL. The V and J ends lost 5 bases and 6 bases, in that order; junction bases with no gene match: 11. The CDR3 is made up of 16 amino acids. In DNA, the CDR3 is TGCGCCAGCAGCTACCAAGCCCGGGACAGGGAAAACACCATATATTTT. As protein: CASSYQARDRENTIYF.